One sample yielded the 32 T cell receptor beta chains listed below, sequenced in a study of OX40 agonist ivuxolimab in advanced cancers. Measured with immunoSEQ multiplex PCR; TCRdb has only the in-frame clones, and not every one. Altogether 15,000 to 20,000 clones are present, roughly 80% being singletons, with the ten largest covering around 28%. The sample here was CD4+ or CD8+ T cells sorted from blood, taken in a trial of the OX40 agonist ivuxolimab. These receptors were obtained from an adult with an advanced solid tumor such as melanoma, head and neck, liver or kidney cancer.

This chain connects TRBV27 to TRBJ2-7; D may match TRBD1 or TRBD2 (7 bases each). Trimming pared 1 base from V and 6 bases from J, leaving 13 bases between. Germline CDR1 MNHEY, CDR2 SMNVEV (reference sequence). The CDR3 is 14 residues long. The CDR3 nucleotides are TGTGCCAGCAGTTTATTGGGAGGGGGCGGCGAGCAGTACTTC. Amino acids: CASSLLGGGGEQYF.

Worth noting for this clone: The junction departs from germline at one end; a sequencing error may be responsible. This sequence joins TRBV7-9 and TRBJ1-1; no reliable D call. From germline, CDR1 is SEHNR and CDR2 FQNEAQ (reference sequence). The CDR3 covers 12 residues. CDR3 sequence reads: CANSLSGSEAFF. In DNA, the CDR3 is TGTGCCAACAGCTTATCAGGTAGTGAAGCTTTCTTT.

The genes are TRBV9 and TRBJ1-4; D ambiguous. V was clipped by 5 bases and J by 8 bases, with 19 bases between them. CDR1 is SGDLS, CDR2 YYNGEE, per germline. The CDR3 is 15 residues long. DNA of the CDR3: TGTGCCAGCAGTGCCTACAGTGGATCTGGGGAAAAACTGTTTTTT. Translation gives CASSAYSGSGEKLFF.

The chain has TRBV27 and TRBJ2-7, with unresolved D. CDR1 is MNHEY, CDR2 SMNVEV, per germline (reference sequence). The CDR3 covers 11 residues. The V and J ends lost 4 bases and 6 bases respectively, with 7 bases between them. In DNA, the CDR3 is TGTGCCAGCAGTTCTGGGATCGAGCAGTACTTC. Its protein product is CASSSGIEQYF.

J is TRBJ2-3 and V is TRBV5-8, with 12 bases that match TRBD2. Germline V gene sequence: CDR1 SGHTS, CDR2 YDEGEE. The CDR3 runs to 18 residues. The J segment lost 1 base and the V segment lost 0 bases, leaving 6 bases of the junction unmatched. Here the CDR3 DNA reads TGTGCCAGCAGCTTGGCCGCTAGCGGGGGGGTACGCACAGATACGCAGTATTTT. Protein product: CASSLAASGGVRTDTQYF.

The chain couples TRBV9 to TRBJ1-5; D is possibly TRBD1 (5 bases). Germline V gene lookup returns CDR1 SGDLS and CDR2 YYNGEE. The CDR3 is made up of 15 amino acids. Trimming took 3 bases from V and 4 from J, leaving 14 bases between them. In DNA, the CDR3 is TGTGCCAGCAGCGCGGTGGGGACGGAGAATCAGCCCCAGCATTTT. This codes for CASSAVGTENQPQHF.

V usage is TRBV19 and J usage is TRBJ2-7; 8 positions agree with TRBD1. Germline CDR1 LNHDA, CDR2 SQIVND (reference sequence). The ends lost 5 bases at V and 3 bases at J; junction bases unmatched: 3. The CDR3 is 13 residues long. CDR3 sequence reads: CASSLGQVYEQYF. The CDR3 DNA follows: TGTGCCAGTAGTTTGGGACAGGTCTACGAGCAGTACTTC.

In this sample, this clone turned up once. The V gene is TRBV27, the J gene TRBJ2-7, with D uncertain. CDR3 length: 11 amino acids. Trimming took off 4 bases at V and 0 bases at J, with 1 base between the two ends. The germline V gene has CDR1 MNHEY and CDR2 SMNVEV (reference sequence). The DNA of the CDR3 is TGTGCCAGCAGTTCCTCCTACGAGCAGTACTTC. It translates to CASSSSYEQYF.

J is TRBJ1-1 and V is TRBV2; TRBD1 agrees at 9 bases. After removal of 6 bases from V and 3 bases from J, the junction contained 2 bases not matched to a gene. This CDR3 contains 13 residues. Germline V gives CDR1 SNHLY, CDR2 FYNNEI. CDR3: CASRGQGYTEAFF. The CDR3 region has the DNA TGTGCCAGCAGGGGACAGGGATACACTGAAGCTTTCTTT.

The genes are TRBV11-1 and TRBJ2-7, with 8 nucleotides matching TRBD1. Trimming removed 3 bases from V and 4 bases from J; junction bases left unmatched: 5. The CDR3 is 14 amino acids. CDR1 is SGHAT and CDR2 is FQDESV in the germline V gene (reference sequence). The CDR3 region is CASSFRRGLYEQYF. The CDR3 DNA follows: TGTGCCAGCAGCTTCCGCAGGGGGCTATACGAGCAGTACTTC.

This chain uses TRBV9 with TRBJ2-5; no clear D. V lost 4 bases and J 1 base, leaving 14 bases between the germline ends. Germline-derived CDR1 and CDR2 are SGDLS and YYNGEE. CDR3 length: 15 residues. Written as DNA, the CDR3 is TGTGCCAGCAGCCCCCGGTCCAATTTCCAAGAGACCCAGTACTTC. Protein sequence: CASSPRSNFQETQYF.

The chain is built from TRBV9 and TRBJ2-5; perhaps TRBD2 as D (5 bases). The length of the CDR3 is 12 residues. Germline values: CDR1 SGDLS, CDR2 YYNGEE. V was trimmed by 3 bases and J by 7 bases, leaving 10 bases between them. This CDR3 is CASSGPEGTQYF. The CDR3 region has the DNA TGTGCCAGCAGCGGTCCCGAGGGGACCCAGTACTTC.

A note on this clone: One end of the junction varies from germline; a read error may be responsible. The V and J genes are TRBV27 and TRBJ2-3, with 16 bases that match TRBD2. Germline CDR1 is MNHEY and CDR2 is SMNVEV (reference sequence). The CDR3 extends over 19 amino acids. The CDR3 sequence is CASRLSGTSGGADLDTQYF. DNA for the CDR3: TGTGCCAGCAGATTATCCGGGACTAGCGGGGGGGCCGATTTAGATACGCAGTATTTT.

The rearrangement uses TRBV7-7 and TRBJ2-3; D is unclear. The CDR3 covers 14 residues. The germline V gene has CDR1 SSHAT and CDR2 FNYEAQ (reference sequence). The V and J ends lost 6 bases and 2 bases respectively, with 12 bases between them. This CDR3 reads CASSYPILTDTQYF. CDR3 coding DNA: TGTGCCAGCAGTTACCCAATCCTCACAGATACGCAGTATTTT.

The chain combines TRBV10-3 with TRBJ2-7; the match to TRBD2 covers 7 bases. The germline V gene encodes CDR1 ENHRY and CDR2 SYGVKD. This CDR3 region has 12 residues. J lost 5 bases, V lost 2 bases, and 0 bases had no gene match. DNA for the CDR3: TGTGCCATCAGTGAGGGGGGGGACGAGCAGTACTTC. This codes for CAISEGGDEQYF.

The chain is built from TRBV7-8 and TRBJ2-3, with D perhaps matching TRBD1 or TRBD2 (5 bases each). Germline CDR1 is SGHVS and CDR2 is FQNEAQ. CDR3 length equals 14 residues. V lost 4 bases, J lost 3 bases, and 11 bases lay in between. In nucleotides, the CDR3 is TGTGCCAGCAGCTCTCGGGACCGTACAGATACGCAGTATTTT. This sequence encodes CASSSRDRTDTQYF.

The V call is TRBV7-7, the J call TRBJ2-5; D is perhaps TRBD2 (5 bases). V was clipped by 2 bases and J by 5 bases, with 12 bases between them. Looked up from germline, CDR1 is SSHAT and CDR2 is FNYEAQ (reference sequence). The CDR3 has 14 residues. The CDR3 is CASSLMAGRETQYF. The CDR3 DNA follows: TGTGCCAGCAGCTTAATGGCGGGTCGGGAGACCCAGTACTTC.

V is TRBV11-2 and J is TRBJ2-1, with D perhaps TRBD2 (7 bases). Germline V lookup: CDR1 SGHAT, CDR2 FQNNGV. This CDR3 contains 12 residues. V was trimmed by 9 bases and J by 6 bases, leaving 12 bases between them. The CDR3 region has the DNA TGTGCCAGTTGGGGGGGGCTCAATGAGCAGTTCTTC. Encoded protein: CASWGGLNEQFF.

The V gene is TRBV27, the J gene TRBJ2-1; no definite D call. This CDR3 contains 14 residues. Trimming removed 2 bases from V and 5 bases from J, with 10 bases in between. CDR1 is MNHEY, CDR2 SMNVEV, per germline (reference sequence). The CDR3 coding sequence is TGTGCCAGCAGTTTAGCAGGACCAAACAATGAGCAGTTCTTC. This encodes CASSLAGPNNEQFF.

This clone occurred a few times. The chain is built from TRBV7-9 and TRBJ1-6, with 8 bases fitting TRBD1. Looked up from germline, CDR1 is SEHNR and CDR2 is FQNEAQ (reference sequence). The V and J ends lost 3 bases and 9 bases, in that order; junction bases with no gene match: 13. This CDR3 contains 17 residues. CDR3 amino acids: CASSFHDRTGLGSPLHF. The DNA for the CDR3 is TGTGCCAGCAGCTTTCATGATAGGACAGGGCTTGGTTCACCCCTCCACTTT. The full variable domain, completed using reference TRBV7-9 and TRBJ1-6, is DTGVSQNPRHKITKRGQNVTFRCDPISEHNRLYWYRQTLGQGPEFLTYFQNEAQLEKSRLLSDRFSAERPKGSFSTLEIQRTEQGDSAMYLCASSFHDRTGLGSPLHFGNGTRLTVT.

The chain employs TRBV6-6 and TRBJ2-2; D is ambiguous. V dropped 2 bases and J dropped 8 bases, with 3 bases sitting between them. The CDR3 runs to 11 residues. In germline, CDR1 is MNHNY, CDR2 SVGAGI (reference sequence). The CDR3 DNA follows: TGTGCCAGCAGTTACCGGGGGGAGCTGTTTTTT. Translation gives CASSYRGELFF.

The DNA for the CDR3 is TGTGCCAGCAGCGGGGGGGGACAGGGACACTCACCCCTCCACTTT. Translated, it gives CASSGGGQGHSPLHF. V usage is TRBV9 and J usage is TRBJ1-6; 9 bases align to TRBD1. The CDR3 is 15 residues long. In germline, CDR1 is SGDLS, CDR2 YYNGEE. Trimming took 3 bases from V and 10 from J; bases not matched to a gene: 8.

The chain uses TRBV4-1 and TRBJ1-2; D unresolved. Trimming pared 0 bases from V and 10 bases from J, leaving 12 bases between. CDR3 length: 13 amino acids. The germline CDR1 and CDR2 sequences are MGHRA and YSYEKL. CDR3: CASSQEFLGDYTF. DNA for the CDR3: TGCGCCAGCAGCCAAGAGTTCCTCGGGGACTACACCTTC.

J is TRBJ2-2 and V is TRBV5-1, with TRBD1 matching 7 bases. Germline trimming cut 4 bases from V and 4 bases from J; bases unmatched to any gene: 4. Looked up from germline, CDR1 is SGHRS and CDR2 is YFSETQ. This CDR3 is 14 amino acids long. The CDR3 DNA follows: TGCGCCAGCAGCCTGGACAGGCGCACCGGGGAGCTGTTTTTT. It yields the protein CASSLDRRTGELFF.

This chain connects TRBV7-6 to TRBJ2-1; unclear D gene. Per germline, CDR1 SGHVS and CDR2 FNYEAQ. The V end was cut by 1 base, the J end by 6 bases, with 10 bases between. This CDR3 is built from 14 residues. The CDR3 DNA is TGTGCCAGCAGCTTAGAGCTAGACCCCAATGAGCAGTTCTTC. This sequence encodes CASSLELDPNEQFF.

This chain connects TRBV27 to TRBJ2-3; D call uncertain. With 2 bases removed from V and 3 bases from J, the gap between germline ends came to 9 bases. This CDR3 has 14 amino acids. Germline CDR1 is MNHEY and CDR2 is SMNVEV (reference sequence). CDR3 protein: CASSLRAGTDTQYF. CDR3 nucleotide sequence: TGTGCCAGCAGTTTAAGGGCCGGGACAGATACGCAGTATTTT.

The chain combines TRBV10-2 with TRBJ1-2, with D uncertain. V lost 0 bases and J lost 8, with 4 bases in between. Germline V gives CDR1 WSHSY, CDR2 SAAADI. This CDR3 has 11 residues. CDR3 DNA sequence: TGCGCCAGCAGTGAGTCGCGAGGCTACACCTTC. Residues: CASSESRGYTF.

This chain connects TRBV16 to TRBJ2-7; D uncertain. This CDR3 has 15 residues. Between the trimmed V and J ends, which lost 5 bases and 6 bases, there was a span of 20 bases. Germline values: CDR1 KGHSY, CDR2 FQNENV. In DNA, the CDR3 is TGTGCCAGCAGCACTACCGTCGGTATCTCGGTCGAGCAGTACTTC. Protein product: CASSTTVGISVEQYF.

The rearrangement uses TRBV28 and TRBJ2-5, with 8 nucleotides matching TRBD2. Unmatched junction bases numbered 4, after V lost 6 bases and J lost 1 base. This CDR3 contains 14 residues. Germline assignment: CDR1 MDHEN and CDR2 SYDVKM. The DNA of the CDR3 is TGTGCCAGCAGCAAACTAGCGGTCCAAGAGACCCAGTACTTC. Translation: CASSKLAVQETQYF.

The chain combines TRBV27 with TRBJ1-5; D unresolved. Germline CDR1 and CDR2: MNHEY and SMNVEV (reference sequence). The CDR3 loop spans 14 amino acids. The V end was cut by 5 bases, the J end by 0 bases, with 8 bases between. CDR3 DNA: TGTGCCAGCAGTCCCACCGATAGCAATCAGCCCCAGCATTTT. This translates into CASSPTDSNQPQHF.

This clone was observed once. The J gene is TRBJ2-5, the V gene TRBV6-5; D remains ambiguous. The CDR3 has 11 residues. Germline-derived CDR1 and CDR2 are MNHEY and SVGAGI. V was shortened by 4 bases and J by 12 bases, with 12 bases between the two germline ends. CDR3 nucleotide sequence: TGTGCCAGCAGTTCGCCCCCATTCGAGTACTTC. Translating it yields CASSSPPFEYF.

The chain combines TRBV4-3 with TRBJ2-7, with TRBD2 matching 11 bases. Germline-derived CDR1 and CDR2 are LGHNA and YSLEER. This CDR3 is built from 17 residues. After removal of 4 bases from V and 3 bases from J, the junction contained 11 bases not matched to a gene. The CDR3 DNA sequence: TGCGCCAGCAGCCCTACGTTACTAGCGGGGGACCTCTACGAGCAGTACTTC. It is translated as CASSPTLLAGDLYEQYF.